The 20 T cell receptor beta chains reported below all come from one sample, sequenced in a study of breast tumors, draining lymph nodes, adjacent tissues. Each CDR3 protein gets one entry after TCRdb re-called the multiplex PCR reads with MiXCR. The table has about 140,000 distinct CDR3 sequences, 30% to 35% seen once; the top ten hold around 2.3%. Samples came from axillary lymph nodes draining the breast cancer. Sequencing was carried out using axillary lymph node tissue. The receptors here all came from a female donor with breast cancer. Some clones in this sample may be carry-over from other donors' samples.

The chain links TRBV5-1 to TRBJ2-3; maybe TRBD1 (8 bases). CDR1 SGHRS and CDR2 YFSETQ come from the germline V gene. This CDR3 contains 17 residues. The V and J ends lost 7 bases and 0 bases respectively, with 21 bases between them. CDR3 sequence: CASAKALQGGSTDTQYF. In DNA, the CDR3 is TGCGCCAGCGCTAAAGCCCTACAGGGGGGGAGCACAGATACGCAGTATTTT.

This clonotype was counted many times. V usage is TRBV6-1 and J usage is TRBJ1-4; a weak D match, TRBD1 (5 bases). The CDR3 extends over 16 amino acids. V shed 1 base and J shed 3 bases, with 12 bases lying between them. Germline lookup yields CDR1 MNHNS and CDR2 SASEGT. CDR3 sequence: CASSEVGGLANEKLFF. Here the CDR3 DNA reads TGTGCCAGCAGTGAAGTGGGGGGACTCGCTAATGAAAAACTGTTTTTT.

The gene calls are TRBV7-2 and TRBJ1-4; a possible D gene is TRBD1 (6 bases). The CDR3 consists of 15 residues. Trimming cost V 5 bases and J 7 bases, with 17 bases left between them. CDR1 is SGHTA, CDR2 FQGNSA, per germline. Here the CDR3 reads CASSLRGANTEKLFF. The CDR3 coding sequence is TGTGCCAGCAGCCTAAGGGGGGCGAACACTGAAAAACTGTTTTTT.

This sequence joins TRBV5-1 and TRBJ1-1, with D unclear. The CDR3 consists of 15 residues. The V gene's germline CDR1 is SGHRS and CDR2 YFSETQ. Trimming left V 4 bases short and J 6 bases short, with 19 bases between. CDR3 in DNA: TGCGCCAGCAGCCTCTTAGCCTACACGTCGGCTGAAGCTTTCTTT. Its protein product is CASSLLAYTSAEAFF. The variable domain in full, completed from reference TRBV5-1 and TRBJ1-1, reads KAGVTQTPRYLIKTRGQQVTLSCSPISGHRSVSWYQQTPGQGLQFLFEYFSETQRNKGNFPGRFSGRQFSNSRSEMNVSTLELGDSALYLCASSLLAYTSAEAFFGQGTRLTVV.

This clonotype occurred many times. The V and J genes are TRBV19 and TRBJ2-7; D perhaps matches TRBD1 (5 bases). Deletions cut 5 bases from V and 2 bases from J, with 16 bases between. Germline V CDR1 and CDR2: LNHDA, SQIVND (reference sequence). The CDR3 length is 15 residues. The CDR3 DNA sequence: TGTGCCAGTAGTCTGAGTTGGACAAACACCTACGAGCAGTACTTC. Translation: CASSLSWTNTYEQYF. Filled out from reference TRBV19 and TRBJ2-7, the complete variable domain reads DGGITQSPKYLFRKEGQNVTLSCEQNLNHDAMYWYRQDPGQGLRLIYYSQIVNDFQKGDIAEGYSVSREKKESFPLTVTSAQKNPTAFYLCASSLSWTNTYEQYFGPGTRLTVT.

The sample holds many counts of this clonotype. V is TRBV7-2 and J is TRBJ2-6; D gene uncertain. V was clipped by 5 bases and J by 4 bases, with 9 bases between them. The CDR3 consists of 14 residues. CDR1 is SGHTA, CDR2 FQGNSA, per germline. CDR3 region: CASSRVYGANVLTF. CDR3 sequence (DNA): TGTGCCAGCAGCCGGGTGTACGGGGCCAACGTCCTGACTTTC.

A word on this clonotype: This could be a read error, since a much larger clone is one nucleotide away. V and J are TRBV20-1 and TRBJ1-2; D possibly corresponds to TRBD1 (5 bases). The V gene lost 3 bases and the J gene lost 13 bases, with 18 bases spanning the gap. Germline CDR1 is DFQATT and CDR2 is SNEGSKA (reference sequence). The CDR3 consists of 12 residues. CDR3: CSASWTRDLPTF. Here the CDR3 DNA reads TGCAGTGCTAGCTGGACACGAGATCTCCCCACCTTC.

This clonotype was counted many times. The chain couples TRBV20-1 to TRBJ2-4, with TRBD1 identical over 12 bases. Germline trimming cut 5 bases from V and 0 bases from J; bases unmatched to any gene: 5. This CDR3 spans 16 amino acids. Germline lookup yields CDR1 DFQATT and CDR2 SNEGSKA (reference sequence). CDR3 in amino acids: CSASGQGALAKNIQYF. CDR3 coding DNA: TGCAGTGCTTCGGGACAGGGGGCTCTAGCCAAAAACATTCAGTACTTC.

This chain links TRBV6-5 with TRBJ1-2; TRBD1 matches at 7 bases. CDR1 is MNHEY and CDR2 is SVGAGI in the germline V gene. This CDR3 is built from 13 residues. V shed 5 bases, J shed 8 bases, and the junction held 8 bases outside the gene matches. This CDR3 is CASSRDSPRGYTF. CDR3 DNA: TGTGCCAGCAGTCGGGACAGCCCTAGAGGCTACACCTTC.

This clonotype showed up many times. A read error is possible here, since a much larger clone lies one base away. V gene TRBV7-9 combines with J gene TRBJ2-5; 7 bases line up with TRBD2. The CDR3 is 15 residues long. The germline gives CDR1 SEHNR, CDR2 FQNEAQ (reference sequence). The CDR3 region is CASSPGEGVGETQHF. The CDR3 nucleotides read TGTGCCAGCAGCCCCGGGGAGGGAGTGGGAGAGACCCAGCACTTC.

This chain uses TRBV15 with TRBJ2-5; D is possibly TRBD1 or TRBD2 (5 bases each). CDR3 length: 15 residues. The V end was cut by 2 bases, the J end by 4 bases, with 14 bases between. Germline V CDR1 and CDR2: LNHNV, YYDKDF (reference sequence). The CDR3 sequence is CATSRMRGVSETQYF. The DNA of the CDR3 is TGTGCCACCAGCAGAATGAGGGGAGTCTCAGAGACCCAGTACTTC.

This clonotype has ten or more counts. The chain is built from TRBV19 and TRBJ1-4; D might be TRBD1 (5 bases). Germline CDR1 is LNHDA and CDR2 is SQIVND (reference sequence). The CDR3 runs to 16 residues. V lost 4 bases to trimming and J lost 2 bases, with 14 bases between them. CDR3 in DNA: TGTGCCAGTAGTACGGGCAGGGAATTTACTAATGAAAAACTGTTTTTT. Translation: CASSTGREFTNEKLFF.

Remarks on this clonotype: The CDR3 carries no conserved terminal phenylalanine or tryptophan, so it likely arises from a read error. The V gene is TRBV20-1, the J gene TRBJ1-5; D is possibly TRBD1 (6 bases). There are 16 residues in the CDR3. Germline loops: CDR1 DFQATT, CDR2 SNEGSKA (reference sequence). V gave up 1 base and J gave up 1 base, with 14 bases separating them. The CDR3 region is CSARAMGGESNQPQHG. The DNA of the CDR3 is TGCAGTGCTAGAGCGATGGGGGGCGAGAGCAATCAGCCCCAGCATGGT.

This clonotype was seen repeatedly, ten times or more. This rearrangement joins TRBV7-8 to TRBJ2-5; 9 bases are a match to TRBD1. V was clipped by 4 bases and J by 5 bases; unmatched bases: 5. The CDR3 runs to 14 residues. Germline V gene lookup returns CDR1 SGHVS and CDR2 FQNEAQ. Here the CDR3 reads CASSSGQGRETQYF. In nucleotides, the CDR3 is TGTGCCAGCAGCTCTGGACAGGGGCGTGAGACCCAGTACTTC.

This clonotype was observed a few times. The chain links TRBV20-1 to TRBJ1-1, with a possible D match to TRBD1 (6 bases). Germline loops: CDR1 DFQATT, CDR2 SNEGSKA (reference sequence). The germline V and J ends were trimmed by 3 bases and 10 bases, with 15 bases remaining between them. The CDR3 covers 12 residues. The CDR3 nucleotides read TGCAGTGCTAGTCCCCAGGGGTTTGGAGCTTTCTTT. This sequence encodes CSASPQGFGAFF.

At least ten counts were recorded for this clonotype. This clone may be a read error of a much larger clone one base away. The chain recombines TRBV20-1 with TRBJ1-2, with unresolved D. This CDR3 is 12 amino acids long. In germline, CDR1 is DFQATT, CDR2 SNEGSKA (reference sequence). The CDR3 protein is CSAGLGSRGSTF. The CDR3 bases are TGCAGTGCTGGTCTTGGGTCTCGTGGCTCCACCTTC.

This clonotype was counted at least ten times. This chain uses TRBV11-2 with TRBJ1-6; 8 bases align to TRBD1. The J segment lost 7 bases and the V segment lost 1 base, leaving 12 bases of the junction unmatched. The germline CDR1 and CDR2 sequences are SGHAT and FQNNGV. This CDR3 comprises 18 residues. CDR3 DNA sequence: TGTGCCAGCAGCTTAGGTCTTCGGTACAGGGGGTGGAATTCACCCCTCCACTTT. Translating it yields CASSLGLRYRGWNSPLHF.

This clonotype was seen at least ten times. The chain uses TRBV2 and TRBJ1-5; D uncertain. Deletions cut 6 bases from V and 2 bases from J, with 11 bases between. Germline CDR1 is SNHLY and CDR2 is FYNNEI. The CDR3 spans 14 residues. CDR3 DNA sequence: TGTGCCAGCAGCGCGGACGGCGGCAATCAGCCCCAGCATTTT. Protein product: CASSADGGNQPQHF.

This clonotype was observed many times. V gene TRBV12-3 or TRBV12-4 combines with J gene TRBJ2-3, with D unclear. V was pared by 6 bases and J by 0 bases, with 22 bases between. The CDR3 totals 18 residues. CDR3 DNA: TGTGCCAGCAGCCGATCGAATCCTAGAGCATATAGCACAGATACGCAGTATTTT. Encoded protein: CASSRSNPRAYSTDTQYF.

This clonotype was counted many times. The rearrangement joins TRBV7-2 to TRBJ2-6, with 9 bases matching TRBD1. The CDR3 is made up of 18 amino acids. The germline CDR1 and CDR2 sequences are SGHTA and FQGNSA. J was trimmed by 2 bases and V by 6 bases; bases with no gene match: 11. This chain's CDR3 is CASRTPRTGVTGANVLTF. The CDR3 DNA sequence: TGTGCCAGCAGGACGCCCAGGACAGGGGTGACTGGGGCCAACGTCCTGACTTTC. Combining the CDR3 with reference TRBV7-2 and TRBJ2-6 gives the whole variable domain GAGVSQSPSNKVTEKGKDVELRCDPISGHTALYWYRQSLGQGLEFLIYFQGNSAPDKSGLPSDRFSAERTGGSVSTLTIQRTQQEDSAVYLCASRTPRTGVTGANVLTFGAGSRLTVL.